The source of this T cell receptor beta chain is a study of blood T cell repertoires in COVID-19. Study overall: COVID-19 samples from acute and convalescent phases originated in the United States, Italy and Spain.

Per the authors' pipeline: Quantification of nucleated cells was approximated via reference gene primer amplification. Generated by immunoSEQ multiplex PCR, the TCRdb table keeps only in-frame clones and is missing some. V and J calls and clone size are copied from that table; D and trimming were computed from the DNA. The data show 270,000 or so clones, around four fifths seen once. The source material was peripheral blood. This sequence originates from a woman aged 45-59 years who had recovered from COVID-19.

The CDR3 sequence is CASSLFGTGGKLFF. DNA for the CDR3: TGTGCCAGCAGCTTGTTCGGGACAGGGGGAAAACTGTTTTTT. The chain recombines TRBV5-4 with TRBJ1-4; 11 nucleotides match TRBD1. The CDR3 consists of 14 residues. V shed 1 base, J shed 10 bases, and the junction held 3 bases outside the gene matches. In germline, CDR1 is SGHNT, CDR2 YYREEE (reference sequence).